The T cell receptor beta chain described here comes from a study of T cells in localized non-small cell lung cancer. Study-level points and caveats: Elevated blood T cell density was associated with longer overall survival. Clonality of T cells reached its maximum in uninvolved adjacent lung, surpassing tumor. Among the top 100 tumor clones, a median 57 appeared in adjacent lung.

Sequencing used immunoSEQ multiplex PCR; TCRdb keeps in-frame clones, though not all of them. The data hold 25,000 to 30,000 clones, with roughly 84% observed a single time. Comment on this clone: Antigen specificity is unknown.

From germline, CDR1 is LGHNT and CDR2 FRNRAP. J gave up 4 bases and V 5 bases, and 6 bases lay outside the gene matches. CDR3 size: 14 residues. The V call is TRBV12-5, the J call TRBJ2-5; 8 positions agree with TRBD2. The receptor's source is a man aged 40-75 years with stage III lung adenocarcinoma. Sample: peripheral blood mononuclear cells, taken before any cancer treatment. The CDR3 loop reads CASGPLAGGETQYF. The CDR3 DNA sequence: TGTGCTAGTGGTCCGCTGGCGGGAGGAGAGACCCAGTACTTC.